Sequencing of this T cell receptor beta chain was carried out in a study of T cells in Graves' hyperthyroidism and ophthalmopathy (dated by TCRdb to the late 2010s). In terms of the full investigation: Peripheral blood was collected at initial diagnosis, before any treatment. A discovery cohort of about 96 patients, approximately 45 with Graves' ophthalmopathy and over 55 with stable Graves' hyperthyroidism, was used to find distinguishing TCR V-J signatures. An independent validation cohort of under 20 hyperthyroidism patients and over 15 patients who later progressed to ophthalmopathy tested prospective prediction of ophthalmopathy. The roughly 90 discovery patients were divided at random into training and test sets in a 7:3 ratio. Thyroid tissue and blood T-cell repertoires from six or seven Graves' hyperthyroidism patients were also compared in the study. After sampling, hyperthyroidism patients received methimazole starting at 30 mg daily, and ophthalmopathy patients received high-dose intravenous methylprednisolone. TCR Vbeta CDR3 sequencing of 120 to 150 peripheral blood samples (around 45 ophthalmopathy, under 80 hyperthyroidism and roughly 17 progressor patients) is reported in the paper. What the study reported, not specific to this receptor: Sample size was not statistically predetermined, and blinding of investigators to group allocation was not performed. In validation, progression to ophthalmopathy was predicted by the model with nearly 71% sensitivity and 72% to 85% specificity, a median of roughly six months before onset. Ophthalmopathy was separated from stable hyperthyroidism by a 13 V-J signature model, with 87.88% sensitivity and about 81% specificity obtained in cross-validation and 80%/75% obtained in testing. Blood samples also contained most of the expanded thyroid clonotypes (frequency above 0.001), which suggests that blood repertoires may reflect thyroid immune responses.

The TCR beta CDR3 regions were amplified from RNA transcripts. A first-round RT-PCR of the TCR CDR3 used the HTBI primer set with the Qiagen OneStep RT-PCR kit. Libraries were constructed in a second round of multiplex PCR, after which size selection and purification were carried out. Sequencing of the libraries was done on an Illumina HiSeq2000 using paired-end 100 bp reads. In the authors' own workflow: SOAPnuke was used to process the raw data, with reads discarded if the reads contained adapters or uncalled bases, had a mean Phred below 15, or lacked an exact constant-primer or identifier match. COPE v1.2.5 was used to merge the high-quality paired reads, and each unique nucleotide sequence was defined as a clonotype. Clonotypes were aligned to IMGT TRBV, TRBD and TRBJ reference segments using MiTCR v1.1. The analysis was restricted to V-J combinations with a frequency above 0.0001, which together covered 99.2% of the repertoires. The TCS score was defined as F50 (clonal expansion) divided by E x V (chaos), with BLOSUM62-based TCRdist calculated between CDR3 peptides within each V-J. Welch's t-statistics and random forest reduced some 510 V-J features to about 13, which were used in a naive Bayes classifier (R e1071). TCRdb handled the public reads itself, with Q25 trimming in fastp and clone calling in MiXCR, and kept productive beta chains. Rows with a matching CDR3 protein are joined into one entry that keeps the most common DNA and genes. The V and J calls and clone size are TCRdb's, not the authors'. Across this sample there are about 480,000 distinct CDR3 sequences, with around 14% seen only once. The top ten clonotypes cover less than 20% of the sample.

Stable Graves' hyperthyroidism was defined as no progression to ophthalmopathy during 18 months of follow-up. Hyperthyroidism patients were newly diagnosed, with disease duration under 2 months, and aged 18 to 65 years. The study excluded patients with uncontrolled infections, other autoimmune diseases, pregnancy or lactation. Diagnoses relied on clinical symptoms, serum thyroxine and TRAb, thyroid ultrasound and orbital computed tomography. Ficoll-Paque density gradient centrifugation was used to isolate PBMCs from about 9.4 ml of fresh peripheral blood. Total RNA was extracted with Trizol reagent, and quality was checked on an Agilent 2100 Bioanalyzer. V and J lose 0 bases and 0 bases, and a span of 8 bases separates them. CDR1 SGDLS and CDR2 YYNGEE were looked up in the germline V gene. The CDR3 holds 15 amino acids from the cysteine to the phenylalanine. Of all the DNA, just the CDR3 is kept, 45 bases in frame from base 1.

This clonotype came up many times. Its specific antigen is unknown. Nothing much larger sits one base from this clone, and base qualities are not available. The sample was blood. Rearrangement joined TRBV9 to TRBJ2-3; no confident D gene assignment can be made. This TCR came from a woman aged 18-35 years with Graves' hyperthyroidism. The CDR3 region reads CASSVGVISTDTQYF. The bases read TGTGCCAGCAGCGTAGGGGTGATTAGCACAGATACGCAGTATTTT. With the rest looked up from the reference TRBV9 and TRBJ2-3 genes rather than sequenced, the full variable domain is DSGVTQTPKHLITATGQRVTLRCSPRSGDLSVYWYQQSLDQGLQFLIQYYNGEERAKGNILERFSAQQFPDLHSELNLSSLELGDSALYFCASSVGVISTDTQYFGPGTRLTVL.